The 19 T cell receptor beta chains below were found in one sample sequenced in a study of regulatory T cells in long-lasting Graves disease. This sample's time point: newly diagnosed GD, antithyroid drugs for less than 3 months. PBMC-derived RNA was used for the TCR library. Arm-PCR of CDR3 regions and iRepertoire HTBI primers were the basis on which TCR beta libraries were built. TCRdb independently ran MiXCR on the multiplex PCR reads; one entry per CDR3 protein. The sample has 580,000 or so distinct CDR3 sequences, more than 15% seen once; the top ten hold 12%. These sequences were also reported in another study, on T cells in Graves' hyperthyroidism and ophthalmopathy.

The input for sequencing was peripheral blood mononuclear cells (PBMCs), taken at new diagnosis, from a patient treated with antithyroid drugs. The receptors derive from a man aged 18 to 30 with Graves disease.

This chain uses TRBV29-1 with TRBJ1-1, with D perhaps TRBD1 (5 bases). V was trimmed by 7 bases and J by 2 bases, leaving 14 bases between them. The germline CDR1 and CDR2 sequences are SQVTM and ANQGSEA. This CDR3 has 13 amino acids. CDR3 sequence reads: CSAQDTPNTEAFF. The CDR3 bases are TGCAGCGCCCAGGACACGCCAAACACTGAAGCTTTCTTT.

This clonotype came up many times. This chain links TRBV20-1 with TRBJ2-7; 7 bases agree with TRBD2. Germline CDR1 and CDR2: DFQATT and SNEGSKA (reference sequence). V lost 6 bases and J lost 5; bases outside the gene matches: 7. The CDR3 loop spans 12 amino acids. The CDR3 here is CSAQRDTNEQYF. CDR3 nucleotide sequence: TGCAGTGCCCAGCGGGATACAAACGAGCAGTACTTC.

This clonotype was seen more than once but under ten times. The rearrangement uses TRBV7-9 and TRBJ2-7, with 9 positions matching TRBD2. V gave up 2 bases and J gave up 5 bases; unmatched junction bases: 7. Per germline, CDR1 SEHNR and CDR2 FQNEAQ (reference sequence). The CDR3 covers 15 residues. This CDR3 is CASSLSGGRANEQYF. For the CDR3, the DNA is TGTGCCAGCAGCTTAAGCGGCGGGAGGGCCAACGAGCAGTACTTC.

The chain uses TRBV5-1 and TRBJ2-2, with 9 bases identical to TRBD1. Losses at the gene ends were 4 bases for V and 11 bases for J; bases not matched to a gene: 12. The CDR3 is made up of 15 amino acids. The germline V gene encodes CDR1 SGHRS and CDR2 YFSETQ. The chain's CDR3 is CASSRGQGVARELFF. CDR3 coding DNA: TGCGCCAGCAGCCGGGGACAGGGAGTAGCCCGAGAGCTGTTTTTT.

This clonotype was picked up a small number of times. The CDR3 DNA follows: TGTGCCAGCAGCCAAGGTGGCGCCGGCTACGAGCAGTACTTC. It translates to CASSQGGAGYEQYF. The J gene is TRBJ2-7, the V gene TRBV14, with D unresolved. Germline CDR1 and CDR2: SGHDN and FVKESK. Between the trimmed V and J ends, which lost 1 base and 3 bases, there was a span of 10 bases. The CDR3 has 14 amino acids.

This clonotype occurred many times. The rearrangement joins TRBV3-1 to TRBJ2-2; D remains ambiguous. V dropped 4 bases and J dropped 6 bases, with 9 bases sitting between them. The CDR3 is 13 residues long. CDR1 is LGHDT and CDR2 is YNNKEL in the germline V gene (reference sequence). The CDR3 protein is CASSLPEAGELFF. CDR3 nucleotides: TGTGCCAGCAGCCTACCTGAGGCCGGGGAGCTGTTTTTT.

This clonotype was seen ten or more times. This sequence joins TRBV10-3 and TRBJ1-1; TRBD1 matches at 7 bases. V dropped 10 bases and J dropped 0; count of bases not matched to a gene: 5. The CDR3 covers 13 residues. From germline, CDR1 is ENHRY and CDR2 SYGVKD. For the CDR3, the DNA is TGTGCCACCGGGACAGACTTGAACACTGAAGCTTTCTTT. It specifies CATGTDLNTEAFF.

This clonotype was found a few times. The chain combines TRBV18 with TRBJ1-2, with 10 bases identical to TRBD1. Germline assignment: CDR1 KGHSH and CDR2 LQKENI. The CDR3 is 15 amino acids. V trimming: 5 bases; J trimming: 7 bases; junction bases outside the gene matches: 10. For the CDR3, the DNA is TGTGCCAGCTCAGAGGACGGGACAGGGGCTTCTGGCTACACCTTC. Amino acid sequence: CASSEDGTGASGYTF.

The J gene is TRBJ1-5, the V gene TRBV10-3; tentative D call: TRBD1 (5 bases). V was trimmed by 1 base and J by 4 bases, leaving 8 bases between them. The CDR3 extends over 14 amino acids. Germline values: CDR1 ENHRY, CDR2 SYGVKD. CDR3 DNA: TGTGCCATCAGTGAGTTGCAGGGTAATCAGCCCCAGCATTTT. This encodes CAISELQGNQPQHF.

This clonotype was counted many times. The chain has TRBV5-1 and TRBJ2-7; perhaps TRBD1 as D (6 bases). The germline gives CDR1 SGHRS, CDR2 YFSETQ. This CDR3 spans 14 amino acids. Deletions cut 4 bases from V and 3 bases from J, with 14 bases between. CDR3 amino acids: CASSLDRPVYEQYF. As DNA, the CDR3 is TGCGCCAGCAGCCTTGACAGGCCAGTCTACGAGCAGTACTTC.

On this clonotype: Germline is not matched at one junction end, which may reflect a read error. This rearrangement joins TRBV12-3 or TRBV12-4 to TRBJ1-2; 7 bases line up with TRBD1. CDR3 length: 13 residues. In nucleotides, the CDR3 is TGTGCCGGCAGTGCGGACAGGAGCTATGGCTACACCTTC. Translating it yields CAGSADRSYGYTF.

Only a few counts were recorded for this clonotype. Here the CDR3 reads CASSPGRAGGGYNEQFF. In DNA, the CDR3 is TGTGCCAGCAGCCCCGGAAGGGCCGGAGGTGGGTACAATGAGCAGTTCTTC. The chain recombines TRBV7-2 with TRBJ2-1; TRBD2 might be the D (5 bases). The V end lost 5 bases, the J end lost 4 bases, and 21 bases lay between the germline ends. Germline CDR1 and CDR2: SGHTA and FQGNSA. The CDR3 is 17 amino acids.

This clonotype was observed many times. The DNA of the CDR3 is TGTGCCACCACTCTTCTGGGAGGGGGGGATACGCAGTATTTT. Its protein product is CATTLLGGGDTQYF. The V call is TRBV27, the J call TRBJ2-3; weak D call: TRBD2 (7 bases). This CDR3 comprises 14 residues. Trimming removed 10 bases at V and 6 bases at J, with 20 bases between. The V gene's germline CDR1 is MNHEY and CDR2 SMNVEV (reference sequence).

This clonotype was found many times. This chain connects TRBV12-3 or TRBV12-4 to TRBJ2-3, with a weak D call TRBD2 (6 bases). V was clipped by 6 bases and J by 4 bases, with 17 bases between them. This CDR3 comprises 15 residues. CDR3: CASSLGGGGADTQYF. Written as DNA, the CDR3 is TGTGCCAGCAGCCTGGGGGGAGGCGGGGCAGATACGCAGTATTTT.

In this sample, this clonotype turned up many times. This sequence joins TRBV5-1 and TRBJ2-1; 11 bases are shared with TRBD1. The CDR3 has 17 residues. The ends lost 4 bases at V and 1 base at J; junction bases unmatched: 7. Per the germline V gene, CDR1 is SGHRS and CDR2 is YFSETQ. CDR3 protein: CASSRRRDRGSYNEQFF. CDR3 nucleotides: TGCGCCAGCAGCCGGAGGCGGGACAGGGGGTCCTACAATGAGCAGTTCTTC.

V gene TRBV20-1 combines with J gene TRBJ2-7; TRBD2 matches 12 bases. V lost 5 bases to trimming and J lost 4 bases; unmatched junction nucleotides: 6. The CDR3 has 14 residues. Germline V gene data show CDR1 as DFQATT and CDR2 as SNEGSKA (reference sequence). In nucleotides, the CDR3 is TGCAGTGCTGGACTAGCGGGGTTAGAATACGAGCAGTACTTC. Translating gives CSAGLAGLEYEQYF.

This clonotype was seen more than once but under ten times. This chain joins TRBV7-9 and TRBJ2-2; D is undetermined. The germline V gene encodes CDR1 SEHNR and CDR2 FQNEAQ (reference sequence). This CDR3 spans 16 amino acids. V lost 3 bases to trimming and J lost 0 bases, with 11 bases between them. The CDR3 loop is CASSLPGQTNTGELFF. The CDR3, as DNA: TGTGCCAGCAGCTTGCCCGGGCAGACGAACACCGGGGAGCTGTTTTTT.

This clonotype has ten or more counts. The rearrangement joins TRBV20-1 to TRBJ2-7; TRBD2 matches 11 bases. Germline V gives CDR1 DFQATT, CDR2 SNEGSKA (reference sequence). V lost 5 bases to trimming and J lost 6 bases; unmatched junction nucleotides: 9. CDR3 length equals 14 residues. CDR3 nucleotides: TGCAGTGCTTGCCGGACTAGCGGGTATTGCGAGCAGTACTTC. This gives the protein CSACRTSGYCEQYF.

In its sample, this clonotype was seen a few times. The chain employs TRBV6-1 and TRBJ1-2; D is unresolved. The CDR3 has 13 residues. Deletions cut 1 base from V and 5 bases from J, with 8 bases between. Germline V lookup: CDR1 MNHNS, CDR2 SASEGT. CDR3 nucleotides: TGTGCCAGCAGTGAAGTATACGGGTATGGCTACACCTTC. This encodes CASSEVYGYGYTF.